This T cell receptor (beta chain) was identified during a study of vaccination effects on CD4 cells after COVID-19. Study outcomes and limitations: Early timepoints after infection were absent, and convalescent patients were few in the study. After vaccination of healthy people, only 1 of 255 vaccine-induced clones cross-reacted with common cold coronaviruses.

This CDR3 comprises 15 residues. V was pared by 4 bases and J by 3 bases, with 17 bases between. Per germline, CDR1 SGHDT and CDR2 YYEEEE. With regard to this clone: Its specificity is not known.

Before any sequencing was done, the ViraFEST assay used viral peptide pools to expand antigen-specific CD4+ T cells. Cells that had been cultured for 10 days were the source of isolated CD4+ T cells. All vaccine recipients tested negative for nucleocapsid antibodies and had never contracted SARS-CoV-2 infection. A few million PBMC were seeded per well and grown in the presence of about 10 IU/ml IL-2 and 10 ug/ml peptides. Profiling relied on immunoSEQ multiplex PCR, and the TCRdb table lists in-frame clones only, not all of them. The table shows about 23,000 clones, with around 72% occurring only once.

Specimen: CD4+ T cells from PBMCs cultured with SARS-CoV-2 spike peptides, collected before COVID-19 vaccination. The chain combines TRBV5-6 with TRBJ2-7, with no clear D. The origin of this receptor is a human donor who received a COVID-19 vaccine. The CDR3 bases are TGTGCCAGCAGCCCCCCGAGTGGCTCCGTCTACGAGCAGTACTTC. This encodes CASSPPSGSVYEQYF.